This T cell receptor (beta chain) was sequenced in a study of regulatory T cells in long-lasting Graves disease. The CDR3 has 15 amino acids. Per germline, CDR1 SNHLY and CDR2 FYNNEI. Stated time point: persistent/refractory GD, antithyroid drugs over 5 years with positive TRAb. PBMC RNA was the source of the TCR library. According to the study, TCR beta libraries were built with iRepertoire HTBI primers and CDR3-region Arm-PCR. TCRdb fed the multiplex PCR reads into MiXCR, producing one record per CDR3 protein. The sample has a few hundred thousand distinct CDR3 sequences; roughly 25% are singletons. On this clonotype itself: The junction departs from germline at one end; a sequencing error may be responsible.

The chain couples TRBV2 to TRBJ2-2; 8 bases fit TRBD1. This sequence originates from a woman in her forties with Graves disease. The material sequenced was peripheral blood mononuclear cells (PBMCs), taken when the disease was refractory, from a patient treated with antithyroid drugs. The CDR3 loop reads CAAKGDGQGKPGSLF. The CDR3 DNA follows: TGTGCCGCGAAGGGGGACGGACAGGGTAAACCGGGGAGCTTGTTT.